This T cell receptor beta chain is from a study of monozygotic twins with inflammatory bowel disease. The CDR3 runs to 15 residues. CDR1 is SGHVS and CDR2 is FNYEAQ in the germline V gene. Findings and caveats of the study: The study supported no single strong signal or clonotype linked to IBD.

TCRdb re-called the 5' RACE reads and catalogs CDR3 proteins one per entry, DNA excluded. Its listing shows about 150,000 distinct CDR3 sequences. About this clonotype itself: Its target is not known.

V and J are TRBV7-6 and TRBJ2-1. The sequenced sample was blood. The receptor's source is a human donor with ulcerative colitis or Crohn's disease, or a healthy co-twin of an affected twin (not recorded which). CDR3 protein: CASSLAGDTYNEQFF.